What follows are 15 T cell receptor beta chains derived from one specimen sequenced in a study of blood T cell repertoires in COVID-19. Clones were sequenced by immunoSEQ multiplex PCR, and TCRdb holds only the in-frame ones, with some missing. The table has roughly 150,000 clones, about 86% seen once; the top ten hold under 13%. The material sequenced was peripheral blood. These receptors all stem from a man in his 70s with active or convalescent COVID-19.

The rearrangement uses TRBV19 and TRBJ2-2; D ambiguous. There are 13 residues in the CDR3. The germline CDR1 and CDR2 sequences are LNHDA and SQIVND (reference sequence). The V and J ends lost 4 bases and 4 bases respectively, with 7 bases between them. The CDR3 DNA follows: TGTGCCAGTAGTAGGGCAAGCACCGGGGAGCTGTTTTTT. Translated: CASSRASTGELFF. Complete variable domain (other parts from reference TRBV19 and TRBJ2-2): DGGITQSPKYLFRKEGQNVTLSCEQNLNHDAMYWYRQDPGQGLRLIYYSQIVNDFQKGDIAEGYSVSREKKESFPLTVTSAQKNPTAFYLCASSRASTGELFFGEGSRLTVL.

The rearrangement uses TRBV6-5 and TRBJ2-7; weak D call: TRBD2 (5 bases). This CDR3 has 12 residues. V lost 5 bases and J 7 bases, leaving 12 bases between the germline ends. Germline CDR1 is MNHEY and CDR2 is SVGAGI. The CDR3, as DNA: TGTGCCAGCAGTCACCACGGGGAAGAGCAGTACTTC. Translating gives CASSHHGEEQYF.

V and J are TRBV6-5 and TRBJ1-2, with D possibly matching TRBD1 (5 bases). Germline assignment: CDR1 MNHEY and CDR2 SVGAGI. The CDR3 has 13 amino acids. The V and J ends lost 6 bases and 7 bases respectively, with 15 bases between them. This CDR3 is CASRRDSDGGYTF. Here the CDR3 DNA reads TGTGCCAGCAGGCGGGACTCTGATGGTGGCTACACCTTC.

The V call is TRBV6-2 or TRBV6-3, the J call TRBJ2-5; TRBD1 agrees at 10 bases. Germline loops: CDR1 MNHEY, CDR2 SVGEGT. With 5 bases clipped from V and 5 bases from J, the junction kept 8 bases outside the gene matches. There are 15 residues in the CDR3. The chain's CDR3 is CASSPGTGAGETQYF. The CDR3 nucleotides are TGTGCCAGCAGTCCCGGGACAGGGGCCGGCGAGACCCAGTACTTC.

The rearrangement links TRBV5-1 to TRBJ2-5, with D perhaps TRBD1 (6 bases). Trimming took off 3 bases at V and 5 bases at J, with 14 bases between the two ends. The CDR3 has 14 residues. Germline V gene data show CDR1 as SGHRS and CDR2 as YFSETQ. This chain's CDR3 is CASSYQGLRETQYF. In nucleotides, the CDR3 is TGCGCCAGCAGCTACCAGGGGCTCCGGGAGACCCAGTACTTC.

The chain carries TRBV2 and TRBJ1-5; perhaps TRBD1 as D (6 bases). Germline V CDR1 and CDR2: SNHLY, FYNNEI. The CDR3 sequence is 15 residues long. Trimming stripped 3 bases from V and 9 bases from J, with 18 bases between. CDR3 sequence (DNA): TGTGCCAGCAGTGAGAGTCGGGACACCCTGGGGCCCCAGCATTTT. Residues: CASSESRDTLGPQHF.

V gene TRBV4-3 combines with J gene TRBJ1-1, with D perhaps TRBD1 (5 bases). Germline lookup yields CDR1 LGHNA and CDR2 YSLEER. V was clipped by 2 bases and J by 5 bases, with 9 bases between them. The CDR3 runs to 13 residues. CDR3 sequence reads: CASSQRGLTEAFF. CDR3 coding DNA: TGCGCCAGCAGCCAAAGGGGTTTAACTGAAGCTTTCTTT.

The chain uses TRBV9 and TRBJ2-7, with 16 positions matching TRBD2. This CDR3 is 17 amino acids long. The germline V gene encodes CDR1 SGDLS and CDR2 YYNGEE. V was pared by 2 bases and J by 1 base, with 3 bases of the junction left unmatched. The CDR3 coding sequence is TGTGCCAGCAGCGTCGGGACTAGCGGGAGGGGTTCCTACGAGCAGTACTTC. The encoded protein is CASSVGTSGRGSYEQYF.

The CDR3 region has the DNA TGTGCCAGCAGTCGGAGGGGGGGGAACTACGAGCAGTACTTC. The encoded protein is CASSRRGGNYEQYF. This chain connects TRBV6-5 to TRBJ2-7; maybe TRBD2 (7 bases). The CDR3 is 14 residues long. V lost 5 bases and J 3 bases, leaving 14 bases between the germline ends. Germline values: CDR1 MNHEY, CDR2 SVGAGI.

The rearrangement links TRBV3-1 (or the pseudogene TRBV3-2) to TRBJ1-1; tentative D call: TRBD1 (5 bases). The CDR3 totals 13 residues. The ends were cut back, 3 bases at V and 2 bases at J, with 7 bases in the middle. Germline V lookup: CDR1 LGHDT, CDR2 YNNKEL (reference sequence). The CDR3 here is CASSQQGNTEAFF. The CDR3, as DNA: TGTGCCAGCAGCCAGCAGGGCAACACTGAAGCTTTCTTT.

V gene TRBV2 combines with J gene TRBJ1-5; D not resolved. V was cut by 8 bases and J by 9 bases, with 20 bases left in between. CDR1 is SNHLY and CDR2 is FYNNEI in the germline V gene. The CDR3 is 14 amino acids. The CDR3 loop is CASSEGTDSGPQHF. The CDR3 nucleotides read TGTGCCAGCTCAGAGGGAACGGACTCGGGGCCCCAGCATTTT.

The chain employs TRBV7-8 and TRBJ2-5; D not certain. The CDR3 runs to 12 residues. Germline assignment: CDR1 SGHVS and CDR2 FQNEAQ. The germline V and J ends were trimmed by 5 bases and 6 bases, with 10 bases remaining between them. CDR3 coding DNA: TGTGCCAGCAGCCTCACCACTCAGACCCAGTACTTC. Protein sequence: CASSLTTQTQYF.

The rearrangement links TRBV2 to TRBJ1-2; no definite D call. V was pared by 7 bases and J by 7 bases, with 19 bases between. In germline, CDR1 is SNHLY, CDR2 FYNNEI. The CDR3 runs 14 residues. The CDR3 DNA is TGTGCCAGCACCAACGCTCGGGGAGCCTCTGGCTACACCTTC. This encodes CASTNARGASGYTF.

The chain couples TRBV27 to TRBJ1-4; 8 bases are shared with TRBD1. In germline, CDR1 is MNHEY, CDR2 SMNVEV (reference sequence). The CDR3 runs to 15 residues. With V trimmed by 5 bases and J by 4 bases, 6 bases remained unmatched. Here the CDR3 DNA reads TGTGCCAGCAGTCAAGGGACAGGAGATAATGAAAAACTGTTTTTT. Translation: CASSQGTGDNEKLFF.

V and J are TRBV5-1 and TRBJ2-2, with no clear D. The CDR3 is 13 amino acids. CDR1 and CDR2 from the germline V gene are SGHRS and YFSETQ. Trimming took off 1 base at V and 4 bases at J, with 5 bases between the two ends. As DNA, the CDR3 is TGCGCCAGCAGCTTGCACTCCACCGGGGAGCTGTTTTTT. Its translation is CASSLHSTGELFF.